This T cell receptor (beta chain) was recovered during a study of beta chain features in type 1 diabetes. Study details: Sorted cells, 107,917,701 in number, were examined across all samples.

Expressed TCRB transcripts were sequenced because the entire RNA isolate underwent reverse transcription. Produced via immunoSEQ multiplex PCR; TCRdb's table is partial and in-frame only. The data show 400,000 to 550,000 clones, with over 9.5% seen just once and 0.035% to 0.05% held by the top ten. This clone was seen only a few times. Sequences were obtained from naive CD4+ T cells from blood. The TCR was taken from a woman younger than 30 in good health.

In DNA form, the CDR3 reads TGTGCCAGCAGCGGCAGAGGGACAGCGAACACTGAAGCTTTCTTT. It encodes CASSGRGTANTEAFF. The rearrangement links TRBV7-2 to TRBJ1-1; 7 bases agree with TRBD1. The germline V gene has CDR1 SGHTA and CDR2 FQGNSA. J was trimmed by 1 base and V by 5 bases; bases with no gene match: 7. The CDR3 is made up of 15 amino acids.